The 30 T cell receptor beta chains below come from one sample, sequenced in a study of blood T cell repertoires in COVID-19. Profiled with immunoSEQ multiplex PCR; TCRdb holds only in-frame clones, not every one. The sample lists under 250,000 clones, around 82% occurring once. The specimen sequenced was PBMCs or T cells enriched from blood (not recorded which). These receptors all stem from a woman in her 50s who had been exposed to COVID-19.

The chain has TRBV6-2 or TRBV6-3 and TRBJ2-7; 8 nucleotides match TRBD1. The CDR3 is made up of 14 amino acids. The germline gives CDR1 MNHEY, CDR2 SVGEGT. V was pared by 4 bases and J by 6 bases, with 8 bases of the junction left unmatched. The CDR3: CASSFMTGESEQYF. The CDR3 nucleotides are TGTGCCAGCAGTTTCATGACAGGGGAATCCGAGCAGTACTTC.

CDR3 loop: CASSYREGTYEQYF. The CDR3 bases are TGTGCCAGCAGTTACAGGGAGGGAACCTACGAGCAGTACTTC. This chain joins TRBV6-5 and TRBJ2-7; 7 bases align to TRBD2. The CDR3 is 14 residues long. The V gene end was trimmed by 2 bases and the J gene end by 2 bases; junction bases not matched to a gene: 3. Germline V lookup: CDR1 MNHEY, CDR2 SVGAGI.

The genes are TRBV28 and TRBJ2-3; TRBD2 aligns across 7 bases. CDR1 is MDHEN, CDR2 SYDVKM, per germline. V lost 2 bases to trimming and J lost 6 bases; unmatched junction nucleotides: 5. The CDR3 consists of 14 residues. The CDR3 DNA reads TGTGCCAGCAGTTTAACCGCGGGAGCGGATACGCAGTATTTT. It is translated as CASSLTAGADTQYF. The variable domain in full, with the rest retrieved from reference TRBV28 and TRBJ2-3, is DVKVTQSSRYLVKRTGEKVFLECVQDMDHENMFWYRQDPGLGLRLIYFSYDVKMKEKGDIPEGYSVSREKKERFSLILESASTNQTSMYLCASSLTAGADTQYFGPGTRLTVL.

This clone appeared a few times. CDR3 loop: CASRGTGLTGELFF. In DNA form, the CDR3 reads TGTGCCAGCAGGGGGACAGGGTTGACCGGGGAGCTGTTTTTT. The genes are TRBV2 and TRBJ2-2, with 9 bases matching TRBD1. V dropped 6 bases and J dropped 5; count of bases not matched to a gene: 4. This CDR3 is 14 amino acids long. The germline gives CDR1 SNHLY, CDR2 FYNNEI.

The chain carries TRBV12-5 and TRBJ1-1, with D possibly matching TRBD1 (6 bases). The germline CDR1 and CDR2 sequences are LGHNT and FRNRAP. The CDR3 covers 15 residues. Trimming took off 7 bases at V and 5 bases at J, with 20 bases between the two ends. CDR3 coding DNA: TGTGCTAGTGCCCCCCAACAGGGCGGGGGGACTGAAGCTTTCTTT. It codes for CASAPQQGGGTEAFF.

The J gene is TRBJ2-1, the V gene TRBV20-1, with 7 bases aligning to TRBD2. This CDR3 region has 11 residues. Looked up from germline, CDR1 is DFQATT and CDR2 is SNEGSKA (reference sequence). The V and J ends lost 5 bases and 10 bases, in that order; junction bases with no gene match: 5. The CDR3 nucleotides read TGCAGTGCTCCAAGGGACTACGAGCAGTTCTTC. Translated, it gives CSAPRDYEQFF.

J is TRBJ1-3 and V is TRBV19; a weak D match, TRBD1 (6 bases). V was cut by 4 bases and J by 1 base, with 14 bases left in between. The germline V gene encodes CDR1 LNHDA and CDR2 SQIVND (reference sequence). This CDR3 comprises 16 residues. CDR3 protein: CASSSRQARSGNTIYF. As DNA, the CDR3 is TGTGCCAGTAGTAGTAGACAGGCCCGATCTGGAAACACCATATATTTT.

This clone appeared a few times. The chain has TRBV3-1 (or the pseudogene TRBV3-2) and TRBJ1-6; D gene uncertain. The V gene lost 1 base and the J gene lost 8 bases, with 15 bases spanning the gap. This CDR3 has 16 residues. Germline lookup yields CDR1 LGHDT and CDR2 YNNKEL (reference sequence). The CDR3 DNA reads TGTGCCAGCAGCCAAGCCGGACTGAATGGGGATTCACCCCTCCACTTT. Encoded protein: CASSQAGLNGDSPLHF.

This rearrangement joins TRBV28 to TRBJ1-1; maybe TRBD1 (6 bases). Trimming left V 8 bases short and J 10 bases short, with 11 bases between. The CDR3 is made up of 10 amino acids. Germline lookup yields CDR1 MDHEN and CDR2 SYDVKM. The CDR3 nucleotides are TGTGCCAGCGCAGGGGTTTCAGCTTTCTTT. Amino acid sequence: CASAGVSAFF.

The J gene is TRBJ1-3, the V gene TRBV16, with D unresolved. V was trimmed by 4 bases and J by 0 bases, leaving 7 bases between them. Per germline, CDR1 KGHSY and CDR2 FQNENV. CDR3 length: 14 amino acids. Written as DNA, the CDR3 is TGTGCCAGCAGCCGGGCAGCCTCTGGAAACACCATATATTTT. Encoded protein: CASSRAASGNTIYF.

This chain joins TRBV5-5 and TRBJ1-1, with 7 positions matching TRBD1. This CDR3 comprises 15 residues. The V segment lost 1 base and the J segment 0 bases; nucleotides outside the gene matches: 3. From germline, CDR1 is SGHKS and CDR2 YYEKEE (reference sequence). The CDR3 here is CASSLSGTVNTEAFF. The CDR3 DNA follows: TGTGCCAGCAGCTTGAGTGGGACAGTGAACACTGAAGCTTTCTTT.

This clone was seen only a few times. CDR3 bases: TGCAGCGTTGTATACGGGGGAGAGACCCAGTACTTC. Its translation is CSVVYGGETQYF. The chain combines TRBV29-1 with TRBJ2-5, with TRBD2 as a possible D gene (6 bases). The CDR3 consists of 12 residues. V was pared by 4 bases and J by 4 bases, with 10 bases between. Germline V gene sequence: CDR1 SQVTM, CDR2 ANQGSEA. The variable domain in full, completed from reference TRBV29-1 and TRBJ2-5, reads SAVISQKPSRDICQRGTSLTIQCQVDSQVTMMFWYRQQPGQSLTLIATANQGSEATYESGFVIDKFPISRPNLTFSTLTVSNMSPEDSSIYLCSVVYGGETQYFGPGTRLLVL.

The genes are TRBV27 and TRBJ2-1, with D tentatively TRBD2 (5 bases). CDR1 and CDR2 (germline): MNHEY, SMNVEV (reference sequence). This CDR3 is 13 amino acids long. Between the trimmed V and J ends, which lost 0 bases and 6 bases, there was a span of 6 bases. The CDR3 is CASSLSDSNEQFF. The CDR3 bases are TGTGCCAGCAGTTTATCGGACTCCAATGAGCAGTTCTTC.

V and J are TRBV11-2 and TRBJ2-3, with TRBD2 as a possible D gene (5 bases). The CDR3 spans 15 residues. Per the germline V gene, CDR1 is SGHAT and CDR2 is FQNNGV. Trimming left V 2 bases short and J 5 bases short, with 14 bases between. CDR3 bases: TGTGCCAGCAGCTTACCGGGGTGGGGAAAAGATACGCAGTATTTT. Translated: CASSLPGWGKDTQYF.

The rearrangement joins TRBV6-2 or TRBV6-3 to TRBJ1-5; 8 nucleotides agree with TRBD1. V dropped 0 bases and J dropped 2; count of bases not matched to a gene: 6. Germline V lookup: CDR1 MNHEY, CDR2 SVGEGT. The CDR3 loop spans 17 amino acids. The CDR3 protein is CASSYSIGQGRNQPQHF. The CDR3 region has the DNA TGTGCCAGCAGTTACTCGATAGGACAGGGTCGCAATCAGCCCCAGCATTTT.

V gene TRBV7-9 combines with J gene TRBJ1-1; 7 bases fit TRBD1. Germline V lookup: CDR1 SEHNR, CDR2 FQNEAQ (reference sequence). Trimming removed 5 bases from V and 0 bases from J; junction bases left unmatched: 9. There are 16 residues in the CDR3. The DNA for the CDR3 is TGTGCCAGCAGCGCGACAGGGTCGGTCTTGAACACTGAAGCTTTCTTT. Protein: CASSATGSVLNTEAFF.

This chain connects TRBV5-1 to TRBJ1-2; D call uncertain. V lost 4 bases and J 8 bases, leaving 12 bases between the germline ends. Germline V gene sequence: CDR1 SGHRS, CDR2 YFSETQ. CDR3 length: 12 residues. This CDR3 reads CASSLNYGGYTF. The CDR3 nucleotides are TGCGCCAGCAGCCTAAACTATGGAGGCTACACCTTC.

V gene TRBV6-5 combines with J gene TRBJ2-1, with D perhaps matching TRBD1 (5 bases). Germline values: CDR1 MNHEY, CDR2 SVGAGI. The CDR3 sequence is 12 residues long. V lost 5 bases and J 10 bases, leaving 12 bases between the germline ends. CDR3 nucleotides: TGTGCCAGCAGTCAGGACACATTAGAGCAGTTCTTC. Residues: CASSQDTLEQFF.

This clone turned up a few times. V is TRBV5-1 and J is TRBJ1-6; 9 nucleotides match TRBD1. Germline CDR1 reads SGHRS; CDR2 reads YFSETQ. There are 13 residues in the CDR3. The J segment lost 7 bases and the V segment lost 8 bases, leaving 4 bases of the junction unmatched. The CDR3 DNA is TGCGCCAGTCGGGACAGGGAGAATTCACCCCTCCACTTT. Protein sequence: CASRDRENSPLHF.

A single count supports this clone. The J gene is TRBJ2-1, the V gene TRBV5-5; TRBD1 might be the D (5 bases). Germline lookup yields CDR1 SGHKS and CDR2 YYEKEE (reference sequence). The germline V and J ends were trimmed by 0 bases and 3 bases, with 13 bases remaining between them. CDR3 size: 16 residues. The CDR3 protein is CASSLDRLRGYNEQFF. CDR3 nucleotides: TGTGCCAGCAGCTTGGATCGGTTAAGGGGCTACAATGAGCAGTTCTTC.

The genes are TRBV3-1 (or the pseudogene TRBV3-2) and TRBJ1-2; no clear D. The germline gives CDR1 LGHDT, CDR2 YNNKEL (reference sequence). Trimming stripped 3 bases from V and 7 bases from J, with 12 bases between. The CDR3 totals 13 residues. CDR3 in DNA: TGTGCCAGCAGCCAGGCAGGCGGGTTTGGCTACACCTTC. This encodes CASSQAGGFGYTF.

The gene calls are TRBV30 and TRBJ1-6; D is unclear. The CDR3 extends over 14 amino acids. Germline V gene data show CDR1 as GTSNPN and CDR2 as SVGIG (reference sequence). V lost 2 bases, J lost 8 bases, and 13 bases lay in between. CDR3 DNA sequence: TGTGCCTGGAGTAGTGGAGGGTCTCATTCACCCCTCCACTTT. As protein: CAWSSGGSHSPLHF.

The J gene is TRBJ2-7, the V gene TRBV5-1; TRBD1 aligns across 9 bases. The CDR3 is 18 residues long. The V gene's germline CDR1 is SGHRS and CDR2 YFSETQ. V was clipped by 3 bases and J by 2 bases; unmatched bases: 15. The CDR3 loop reads CASSSPSGTGSLAYEQYF. In DNA, the CDR3 is TGCGCCAGCAGCTCTCCCTCCGGGACAGGGTCCTTAGCCTACGAGCAGTACTTC.

Points on this clone: At the DNA level, this CDR3 is encoded by other sequences in the same sample as well. The V and J genes are TRBV7-2 and TRBJ2-5; 8 bases map to TRBD1. Germline V gene lookup returns CDR1 SGHTA and CDR2 FQGNSA. V dropped 4 bases and J dropped 5; count of bases not matched to a gene: 6. This CDR3 contains 14 residues. The DNA of the CDR3 is TGTGCCAGCAGCTCCGGACAGGGACGGGAGACCCAGTACTTC. Its translation is CASSSGQGRETQYF.

This sequence joins TRBV5-1 and TRBJ1-2; the D gene is possibly TRBD1 (5 bases). Germline CDR1 is SGHRS and CDR2 is YFSETQ. Trimming left V 4 bases short and J 8 bases short, with 15 bases between. The CDR3 has 13 residues. The CDR3 DNA sequence: TGCGCCAGCAGCATCGACAGTGCCGTGGGCTACACCTTC. Translated, it gives CASSIDSAVGYTF.

This clone was observed once. The chain employs TRBV19 and TRBJ2-1, with TRBD2 matching over 10 bases. Trimming removed 6 bases from V and 9 bases from J; junction bases left unmatched: 8. The CDR3 has 14 amino acids. CDR1 and CDR2 from the germline V gene are LNHDA and SQIVND (reference sequence). The CDR3 reads CASRHSGGATEQFF. CDR3 DNA sequence: TGTGCCAGTAGACACAGCGGGGGGGCCACTGAGCAGTTCTTC.

This clone was observed a single time. This chain links TRBV28 with TRBJ1-1, with D tentatively TRBD1 (5 bases). The germline V gene encodes CDR1 MDHEN and CDR2 SYDVKM. Trimming left V 7 bases short and J 5 bases short, with 11 bases between. The CDR3 consists of 12 residues. The CDR3 region has the DNA TGTGCCAGCATCAAGGCAGGGACTGAAGCTTTCTTT. As protein: CASIKAGTEAFF.

V is TRBV7-9 and J is TRBJ2-5; D may be TRBD1 (6 bases). The length of the CDR3 is 14 residues. Germline CDR1 and CDR2: SEHNR and FQNEAQ (reference sequence). V was shortened by 3 bases and J by 5 bases, with 13 bases between the two germline ends. The CDR3: CASSFLGARETQYF. CDR3 sequence (DNA): TGTGCCAGCAGCTTTCTGGGGGCTCGGGAGACCCAGTACTTC.

This chain links TRBV3-1 (or the pseudogene TRBV3-2) with TRBJ1-5; D uncertain. Per germline, CDR1 LGHDT and CDR2 YNNKEL (reference sequence). This CDR3 region has 13 residues. V shed 3 bases and J shed 1 base, with 4 bases lying between them. CDR3: CASSQRSNQPQHF. CDR3 nucleotides: TGTGCCAGCAGCCAGAGAAGCAATCAGCCCCAGCATTTT.

The chain has TRBV7-9 and TRBJ1-2; 10 positions agree with TRBD1. CDR3 length: 15 residues. Germline V lookup: CDR1 SEHNR, CDR2 FQNEAQ (reference sequence). Trimming cost V 3 bases and J 5 bases; bases outside gene matches: 6. CDR3 residues: CASSFGTGDKYGYTF. The CDR3 coding sequence is TGTGCCAGCAGCTTCGGGACAGGGGACAAATATGGCTACACCTTC.